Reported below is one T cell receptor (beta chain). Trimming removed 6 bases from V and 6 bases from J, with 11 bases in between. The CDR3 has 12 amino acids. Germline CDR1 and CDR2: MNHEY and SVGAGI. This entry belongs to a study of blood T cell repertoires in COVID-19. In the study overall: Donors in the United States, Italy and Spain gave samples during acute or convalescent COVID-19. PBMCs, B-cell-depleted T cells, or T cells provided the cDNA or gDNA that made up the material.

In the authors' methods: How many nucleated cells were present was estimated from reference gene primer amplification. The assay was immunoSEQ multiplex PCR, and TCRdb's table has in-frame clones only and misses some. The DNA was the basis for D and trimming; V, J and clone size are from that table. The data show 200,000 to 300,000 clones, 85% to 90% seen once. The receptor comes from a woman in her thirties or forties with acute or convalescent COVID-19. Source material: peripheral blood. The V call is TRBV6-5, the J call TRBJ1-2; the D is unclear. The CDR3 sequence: CASRFGAHGYTF. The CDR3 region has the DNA TGTGCCAGCAGGTTTGGAGCCCATGGCTACACCTTC.